These 23 T cell receptor beta chains share one sample of origin, sequenced in a study of identical twins' blood T cells. MiXCR, run by TCRdb on the 5' RACE reads, gives a single entry per CDR3 protein. The sample consists of fewer than 450,000 distinct CDR3 sequences, approximately 30% of them appearing once. The sequenced material came from PBMCs. These receptors originate from a woman between 18 and 49 years old in good health.

This clonotype has more than one count but fewer than ten. This chain uses TRBV10-3 with TRBJ2-1, with 14 nucleotides matching TRBD2. The CDR3 has 16 residues. The J segment lost 10 bases and the V segment lost 6 bases, leaving 11 bases of the junction unmatched. Germline CDR1 ENHRY, CDR2 SYGVKD. The chain's CDR3 is CAISTSGTSGRYEQFF. Written as DNA, the CDR3 is TGTGCCATCAGCACATCCGGGACTAGCGGGAGATACGAGCAGTTCTTC.

This clonotype showed up many times. The chain is built from TRBV20-1 and TRBJ1-5; no reliable D call. CDR1 and CDR2 from the germline V gene are DFQATT and SNEGSKA (reference sequence). The CDR3 runs to 12 residues. The V and J ends lost 3 bases and 3 bases respectively, with 6 bases between them. This CDR3 is CSASPPNQPQHF. The CDR3 region has the DNA TGCAGTGCTAGTCCCCCCAATCAGCCCCAGCATTTT.

Worth noting for this clonotype: One base away lies a much larger clone, so this may be a sequencing read error. The chain is built from TRBV7-8 and TRBJ2-2, with D maybe TRBD2 (6 bases). This CDR3 spans 16 amino acids. Germline loops: CDR1 SGHVS, CDR2 FQNEAQ. CDR3 DNA: TGTGCCGGCAGCTTTCTGCGGGGAGTAAACACCGGGGAGCTGTTTTTT. Its translation is CAGSFLRGVNTGELFF.

In this sample, this clonotype turned up a few times. The rearrangement uses TRBV9 and TRBJ1-4, with 8 bases fitting TRBD1. V lost 3 bases to trimming and J lost 11 bases; unmatched junction nucleotides: 12. The CDR3 consists of 15 residues. Per germline, CDR1 SGDLS and CDR2 YYNGEE. Here the CDR3 reads CASSAVDRGGGKLFF. Here the CDR3 DNA reads TGTGCCAGCAGCGCCGTTGACAGGGGCGGAGGGAAACTGTTTTTT.

In its sample, this clonotype was seen a few times. The genes are TRBV5-1 and TRBJ2-1; 15 bases are shared with TRBD2. This CDR3 contains 17 residues. Trimming took 4 bases from V and 4 from J; bases not matched to a gene: 6. Germline CDR1 and CDR2: SGHRS and YFSETQ. The CDR3 reads CASSRTSGRDSYNEQFF. In DNA, the CDR3 is TGCGCCAGCAGCCGGACTAGCGGGAGGGATTCTTACAATGAGCAGTTCTTC.

This clonotype was counted between two and nine times. This rearrangement joins TRBV10-2 to TRBJ1-6; 8 positions match TRBD1. This CDR3 is 16 amino acids long. CDR1 WSHSY and CDR2 SAAADI come from the germline V gene. J gave up 6 bases and V 2 bases, and 6 bases lay outside the gene matches. CDR3: CASSEQGAPSNSPLHF. The DNA for the CDR3 is TGCGCCAGCAGTGAGCAGGGGGCGCCGAGTAATTCACCCCTCCACTTT.

The chain has TRBV6-5 and TRBJ1-1; D not certain. The ends were cut back, 7 bases at V and 1 base at J, with 10 bases in the middle. Germline V gives CDR1 MNHEY, CDR2 SVGAGI. The CDR3 runs 13 residues. DNA for the CDR3: TGTGCCAGCACCCAAAAGACGAACACTGAAGCTTTCTTT. This gives the protein CASTQKTNTEAFF.

The V and J genes are TRBV7-2 and TRBJ1-1, with D possibly TRBD1 on 5 matching bases. V dropped 5 bases and J dropped 6 bases, with 22 bases sitting between them. The germline V gene encodes CDR1 SGHTA and CDR2 FQGNSA. CDR3 length equals 16 residues. Written as DNA, the CDR3 is TGTGCCAGCAGCCAAGGGGTCGGCAGGGAGGATTCTGAAGCTTTCTTT. It encodes CASSQGVGREDSEAFF. The full variable domain, rest sourced from reference TRBV7-2 and TRBJ1-1, is GAGVSQSPSNKVTEKGKDVELRCDPISGHTALYWYRQSLGQGLEFLIYFQGNSAPDKSGLPSDRFSAERTGGSVSTLTIQRTQQEDSAVYLCASSQGVGREDSEAFFGQGTRLTVV.

This clonotype was seen a few times. The chain employs TRBV10-3 and TRBJ1-5, with 9 positions matching TRBD1. The CDR3 sequence is 13 residues long. J was trimmed by 4 bases and V by 8 bases; bases with no gene match: 3. Germline CDR1 is ENHRY and CDR2 is SYGVKD. CDR3 sequence reads: CAIGGTGNQPQHF. Here the CDR3 DNA reads TGTGCCATCGGAGGGACAGGGAATCAGCCCCAGCATTTT.

This clonotype was seen once. A read error may be the cause here, since a much bigger clone is one base away. V is TRBV5-1 and J is TRBJ1-2; D not resolved. V shed 1 base and J shed 4 bases, with 11 bases lying between them. Germline values: CDR1 SGHRS, CDR2 YFSETQ. CDR3 length: 14 amino acids. CDR3 sequence: CASSLKTPVYGYTF. In DNA, the CDR3 is TGCGCCAGCAGCTTGAAAACGCCGGTCTATGGCTACACCTTC.

This clonotype was seen once. The gene calls are TRBV29-1 and TRBJ1-3; D is perhaps TRBD1 (5 bases). This CDR3 is built from 14 residues. Trimming took 4 bases from V and 0 from J, leaving 10 bases between them. Germline values: CDR1 SQVTM, CDR2 ANQGSEA. The CDR3 protein is CSVAVGRSGNTIYF. In DNA, the CDR3 is TGCAGCGTTGCTGTGGGGCGCTCTGGAAACACCATATATTTT. The full variable domain, its missing parts supplied by reference TRBV29-1 and TRBJ1-3, is SAVISQKPSRDICQRGTSLTIQCQVDSQVTMMFWYRQQPGQSLTLIATANQGSEATYESGFVIDKFPISRPNLTFSTLTVSNMSPEDSSIYLCSVAVGRSGNTIYFGEGSWLTVV.

The rearrangement uses TRBV20-1 and TRBJ2-2, with 7 bases that match TRBD2. This CDR3 has 14 amino acids. Germline lookup yields CDR1 DFQATT and CDR2 SNEGSKA (reference sequence). The ends lost 3 bases at V and 6 bases at J; junction bases unmatched: 7. The CDR3 here is CSASWTSHPGELFF. As DNA, the CDR3 is TGCAGTGCTAGCTGGACTAGTCATCCCGGGGAGCTGTTTTTT.

The chain is built from TRBV10-2 and TRBJ1-5; D is uncertain. The CDR3 is 15 amino acids. Trimming took 2 bases from V and 3 from J, leaving 11 bases between them. Germline CDR1 WSHSY, CDR2 SAAADI. The CDR3 bases are TGCGCCAGCAGTGAGAGGGAACCCTCCAATCAGCCCCAGCATTTT. Its translation: CASSEREPSNQPQHF.

This chain uses TRBV19 with TRBJ1-1; 7 positions agree with TRBD1. The V and J ends lost 4 bases and 1 base, in that order; junction bases with no gene match: 9. Germline V gene lookup returns CDR1 LNHDA and CDR2 SQIVND (reference sequence). The CDR3 has 16 amino acids. The CDR3 DNA reads as TGTGCCAGTAGTACCCGCTCACAGGGGACGAACACTGAAGCTTTCTTT. Amino acid sequence: CASSTRSQGTNTEAFF.

Comment on this clonotype: An end of the junction does not agree with germline; a read error may underlie this. The chain is built from TRBV4-2 and TRBJ2-3, with D unresolved. Germline values: CDR1 LGHNA, CDR2 YNFKEQ. The CDR3 contains 16 residues. The CDR3 bases are TGTGCCAGCAGCCAAGTAGGCGCGGTGGGCACAGATACGCAGGATTTT. This translates into CASSQVGAVGTDTQDF.

This clonotype was seen only a few times. This chain connects TRBV9 to TRBJ2-5; 11 nucleotides agree with TRBD2. V was clipped by 3 bases and J by 5 bases; unmatched bases: 6. Germline CDR1 reads SGDLS; CDR2 reads YYNGEE. The CDR3 consists of 15 residues. CDR3 amino acids: CASSAPLAGVETQYF. The CDR3 region has the DNA TGTGCCAGCAGCGCGCCACTAGCGGGAGTGGAGACCCAGTACTTC.

This clonotype turned up a few times. This rearrangement joins TRBV11-2 to TRBJ2-5, with TRBD2 identical over 11 bases. This CDR3 has 17 residues. With 5 bases clipped from V and 6 bases from J, the junction kept 14 bases outside the gene matches. The germline V gene encodes CDR1 SGHAT and CDR2 FQNNGV. CDR3 region: CASSNLLAGVVGQTQYF. The DNA of the CDR3 is TGTGCCAGCAGCAATTTACTAGCGGGGGTAGTAGGACAGACCCAGTACTTC. Drawing the rest from reference TRBV11-2 and TRBJ2-5, the complete variable domain is EAGVAQSPRYKIIEKRQSVAFWCNPISGHATLYWYQQILGQGPKLLIQFQNNGVVDDSQLPKDRFSAERLKGVDSTLKIQPAKLEDSAVYLCASSNLLAGVVGQTQYFGPGTRLLVL.

This clonotype occurred many times. This sequence joins TRBV20-1 and TRBJ2-2; D remains ambiguous. This CDR3 comprises 15 residues. Germline V lookup: CDR1 DFQATT, CDR2 SNEGSKA (reference sequence). The V end lost 5 bases, the J end lost 3 bases, and 16 bases lay between the germline ends. The CDR3 DNA is TGCAGTGCTCCGACTGGAACTCGAGACACCGGGGAGCTGTTTTTT. The encoded protein is CSAPTGTRDTGELFF.

This clonotype was counted a few times. This rearrangement joins TRBV6-2 or TRBV6-3 to TRBJ2-7; TRBD1 matches 8 bases. Germline V gene data show CDR1 as MNHEY and CDR2 as SVGEGT. V lost 6 bases and J lost 2; bases outside the gene matches: 9. The CDR3 consists of 15 residues. CDR3 DNA: TGTGCCAGCAGCTTCGGACAGGGCGGTCCCTACGAGCAGTACTTC. Translation: CASSFGQGGPYEQYF.

V usage is TRBV9 and J usage is TRBJ2-7; possible D gene TRBD1, 5 bases. This CDR3 comprises 13 residues. Germline-derived CDR1 and CDR2 are SGDLS and YYNGEE. Trimming removed 4 bases from V and 9 bases from J, with 17 bases in between. For the CDR3, the DNA is TGTGCCAGCAGCCCAGGGCCCCCTCTCGGGCAGTACTTC. Protein product: CASSPGPPLGQYF.

This clonotype is a singleton in its sample. CDR3 amino acids: CASSPRTSNRELFF. DNA of the CDR3: TGTGCCAGCAGTCCGCGGACGTCTAACAGGGAGCTGTTTTTT. The chain employs TRBV12-3 or TRBV12-4 and TRBJ2-2; D is unresolved. The V end was cut by 5 bases, the J end by 9 bases, with 16 bases between. The length of the CDR3 is 14 residues.

This clonotype showed up just a few times. The gene calls are TRBV3-1 and TRBJ2-5, with TRBD2 matching over 9 bases. The V and J ends lost 2 bases and 2 bases, in that order; junction bases with no gene match: 6. The CDR3 runs to 16 residues. Germline lookup yields CDR1 LGHDT and CDR2 YNNKEL (reference sequence). CDR3 residues: CASSQRTSALQETQYF. In nucleotides, the CDR3 is TGTGCCAGCAGCCAACGGACTAGCGCCTTACAAGAGACCCAGTACTTC.

In its sample, this clonotype was seen many times. This chain joins TRBV6-6 and TRBJ1-1; D gene ambiguous. Trimming cost V 0 bases and J 0 bases, with 11 bases left between them. This CDR3 region has 16 residues. From germline, CDR1 is MNHNY and CDR2 SVGAGI (reference sequence). Here the CDR3 DNA reads TGTGCCAGCAGTTACTCATCCCGATCCCTGAACACTGAAGCTTTCTTT. Its translation: CASSYSSRSLNTEAFF.